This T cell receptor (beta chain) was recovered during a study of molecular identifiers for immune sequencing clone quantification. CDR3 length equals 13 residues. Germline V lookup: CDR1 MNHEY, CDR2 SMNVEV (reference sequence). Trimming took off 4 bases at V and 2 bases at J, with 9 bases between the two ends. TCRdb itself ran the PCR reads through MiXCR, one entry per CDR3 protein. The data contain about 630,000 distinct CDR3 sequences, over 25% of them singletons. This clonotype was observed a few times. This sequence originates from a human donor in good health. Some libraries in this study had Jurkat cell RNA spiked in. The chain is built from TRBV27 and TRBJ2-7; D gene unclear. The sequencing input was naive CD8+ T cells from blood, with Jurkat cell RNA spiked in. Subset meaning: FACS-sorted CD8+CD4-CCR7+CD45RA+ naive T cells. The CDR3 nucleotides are TGTGCCAGCAGTTCCTGGGGAACCTACGAGCAGTACTTC. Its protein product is CASSSWGTYEQYF.